These 28 T cell receptor beta chains came from one sample sequenced in a study of T-cell memory formation after mild COVID-19. TCRdb analysed the 5' RACE reads with MiXCR anew, one entry per CDR3 protein. The table has roughly 600,000 distinct CDR3 sequences, roughly 17% seen once. The sequenced material came from PBMCs or a T cell subset sorted from them (not recorded which). The source of these receptors is an adult woman who had mild COVID-19 (a few samples of this study predate the infection). Cell type and time point are not known.

The chain recombines TRBV6-1 with TRBJ1-1, with D unclear. Germline values: CDR1 MNHNS, CDR2 SASEGT. This CDR3 region has 13 residues. V was trimmed by 7 bases and J by 3 bases, leaving 12 bases between them. The CDR3 is CASKRASHTEAFF. CDR3 nucleotides: TGTGCCAGCAAAAGGGCAAGTCACACTGAAGCTTTCTTT.

In its sample, this clonotype was seen a few times. The CDR3 reads CASRISGELFF. The CDR3 nucleotides read TGCGCCAGCCGAATTTCCGGGGAGCTGTTTTTT. The chain links TRBV5-1 to TRBJ2-2; D is unclear. The germline V gene has CDR1 SGHRS and CDR2 YFSETQ. CDR3 size: 11 residues. V was clipped by 7 bases and J by 6 bases, with 7 bases between them.

The chain recombines TRBV7-9 with TRBJ2-2, with a weak D call TRBD1 (6 bases). V was trimmed by 9 bases and J by 0 bases, leaving 11 bases between them. Germline assignment: CDR1 SEHNR and CDR2 FQNEAQ (reference sequence). CDR3 size: 14 residues. CDR3 DNA sequence: TGTGCCAGTGAAGGGACAACGAACACCGGGGAGCTGTTTTTT. The encoded protein is CASEGTTNTGELFF.

This clonotype occurred a few times. The V and J genes are TRBV30 and TRBJ2-3; D possibly corresponds to TRBD2 (5 bases). The V gene lost 4 bases and the J gene lost 0 bases, with 17 bases spanning the gap. CDR1 and CDR2 (germline): GTSNPN, SVGIG (reference sequence). The CDR3 has 16 amino acids. The DNA of the CDR3 is TGTGCCTGGAACAGCGGAACGACATCTAGCACAGATACGCAGTATTTT. Translating gives CAWNSGTTSSTDTQYF.

This clonotype was detected a few times. The V and J genes are TRBV7-2 and TRBJ1-6, with a weak D call TRBD1 (5 bases). V was pared by 4 bases and J by 2 bases, with 21 bases between. In germline, CDR1 is SGHTA, CDR2 FQGNSA. This CDR3 region has 19 residues. Here the CDR3 reads CASSYTLTPGTAYNSPLHF. In DNA, the CDR3 is TGTGCCAGCAGCTACACTCTCACCCCCGGGACTGCCTATAATTCACCCCTCCACTTT.

In its sample, this clonotype was seen a few times. The chain is built from TRBV12-3 or TRBV12-4 and TRBJ2-3; D unresolved. Trimming removed 7 bases at V and 2 bases at J, with 19 bases between. The CDR3 runs 16 residues. This chain's CDR3 is CASIWLPASNTDTQYF. In DNA, the CDR3 is TGTGCCAGCATTTGGCTTCCAGCCTCGAACACAGATACGCAGTATTTT.

The gene calls are TRBV12-3 or TRBV12-4 and TRBJ1-1; D perhaps matches TRBD1 (5 bases). The CDR3 length is 15 residues. The V end was cut by 4 bases, the J end by 3 bases, with 15 bases between. In DNA, the CDR3 is TGTGCCAGCAGTTCAGACAGCTTTGCGTACACTGAAGCTTTCTTT. Residues: CASSSDSFAYTEAFF.

This clonotype was recorded a few times. For the CDR3, the DNA is TGTGCCACCAGCAGAGCTGGGACTAGCGCTTCGTTTAACAATGAGCAGTTCTTC. Its translation is CATSRAGTSASFNNEQFF. The chain recombines TRBV15 with TRBJ2-1; 10 bases align to TRBD2. J was trimmed by 5 bases and V by 1 base; bases with no gene match: 11. The CDR3 extends over 18 amino acids. CDR1 and CDR2 (germline): LNHNV, YYDKDF (reference sequence).

This clonotype came up a few times. V gene TRBV19 combines with J gene TRBJ2-6; D unclear. Germline V gene lookup returns CDR1 LNHDA and CDR2 SQIVND (reference sequence). V was trimmed by 3 bases and J by 4 bases, leaving 13 bases between them. The CDR3 is made up of 16 amino acids. This CDR3 is CASSMLAGSGANVLTF. For the CDR3, the DNA is TGTGCCAGTAGTATGTTAGCAGGTTCCGGGGCCAACGTCCTGACTTTC. Full variable domain (remainder filled in from reference TRBV19 and TRBJ2-6): DGGITQSPKYLFRKEGQNVTLSCEQNLNHDAMYWYRQDPGQGLRLIYYSQIVNDFQKGDIAEGYSVSREKKESFPLTVTSAQKNPTAFYLCASSMLAGSGANVLTFGAGSRLTVL.

This clonotype was counted a few times. V usage is TRBV2 and J usage is TRBJ2-7, with TRBD2 matching 7 bases. Germline trimming cut 8 bases from V and 2 bases from J; bases unmatched to any gene: 12. The CDR3 spans 15 residues. Germline V gives CDR1 SNHLY, CDR2 FYNNEI. The CDR3 DNA reads TGTGCCAGCTGGGGCCCGGGGAGGGGCACCTACGAGCAGTACTTC. Translated, it gives CASWGPGRGTYEQYF.

This clonotype came up a few times. The chain links TRBV12-3 or TRBV12-4 to TRBJ2-3; tentatively, D is TRBD2 (5 bases). This CDR3 contains 11 residues. Deletions cut 6 bases from V and 7 bases from J, with 8 bases between. The CDR3 region is CASRREYTQYF. CDR3 in DNA: TGTGCCAGCAGAAGGGAGTATACGCAGTATTTT.

The rearrangement joins TRBV5-6 to TRBJ2-3, with D perhaps TRBD1 (5 bases). V was trimmed by 0 bases and J by 8 bases, leaving 10 bases between them. Looked up from germline, CDR1 is SGHDT and CDR2 is YYEEEE. The length of the CDR3 is 13 residues. The DNA of the CDR3 is TGTGCCAGCAGCTTGGCGGACAAGAGTACGCAGTATTTT. Translated, it gives CASSLADKSTQYF.

The V call is TRBV29-1, the J call TRBJ2-5; TRBD2 is a possible D gene (5 bases). Germline V gene lookup returns CDR1 SQVTM and CDR2 ANQGSEA. The length of the CDR3 is 15 residues. Trimming took 4 bases from V and 0 from J, leaving 15 bases between them. The chain's CDR3 is CSVVIFRGNQETQYF. DNA of the CDR3: TGCAGCGTTGTAATATTCCGGGGAAACCAAGAGACCCAGTACTTC.

This clonotype was observed a few times. The J gene is TRBJ2-1, the V gene TRBV7-2; D ambiguous. The V end lost 1 base, the J end lost 4 bases, and 8 bases lay between the germline ends. There are 14 residues in the CDR3. The germline V gene encodes CDR1 SGHTA and CDR2 FQGNSA. The CDR3 spells CASSLVESYNEQFF. The DNA of the CDR3 is TGTGCCAGCAGCTTAGTTGAGAGTTACAATGAGCAGTTCTTC.

At least ten counts were recorded for this clonotype. This chain connects TRBV5-1 to TRBJ1-1, with a tentative D call TRBD1 (6 bases). Germline V gene sequence: CDR1 SGHRS, CDR2 YFSETQ. The V end was cut by 0 bases, the J end by 1 base, with 7 bases between. The CDR3 loop spans 14 amino acids. The CDR3 coding sequence is TGCGCCAGCAGCTTGGGCAGGGGGAACACTGAAGCTTTCTTT. Amino acids: CASSLGRGNTEAFF. Together with reference TRBV5-1 and TRBJ1-1, the CDR3 gives the full variable domain: KAGVTQTPRYLIKTRGQQVTLSCSPISGHRSVSWYQQTPGQGLQFLFEYFSETQRNKGNFPGRFSGRQFSNSRSEMNVSTLELGDSALYLCASSLGRGNTEAFFGQGTRLTVV.

There are many counts of this clonotype. The V gene is TRBV5-5, the J gene TRBJ2-1, with a weak D call TRBD2 (5 bases). V was pared by 4 bases and J by 2 bases, with 16 bases between. The CDR3 consists of 16 residues. CDR1 is SGHKS and CDR2 is YYEKEE in the germline V gene (reference sequence). The CDR3 bases are TGTGCCAGCAGCCTCGGGCTAGCTGTCACCTACAATGAGCAGTTCTTC. The encoded protein is CASSLGLAVTYNEQFF.

This clonotype was detected ten times or more. The chain uses TRBV12-3 or TRBV12-4 and TRBJ2-3; D unclear. The CDR3 sequence is 11 residues long. V lost 8 bases and J lost 1, with 4 bases in between. The CDR3 here is CASGGTDTQYF. The CDR3 DNA is TGTGCCAGCGGGGGCACAGATACGCAGTATTTT.

This clonotype has more than one count but fewer than ten. V is TRBV7-2 and J is TRBJ2-7, with 10 bases lining up with TRBD1. The germline CDR1 and CDR2 sequences are SGHTA and FQGNSA. The CDR3 contains 15 residues. After removal of 5 bases from V and 3 bases from J, the junction contained 7 bases not matched to a gene. The CDR3 loop reads CASSQGGTGVYEQYF. The CDR3 DNA reads as TGTGCCAGCAGCCAAGGCGGGACAGGGGTCTACGAGCAGTACTTC.

The V call is TRBV7-2, the J call TRBJ2-1; D perhaps matches TRBD1 (6 bases). The V and J ends lost 3 bases and 9 bases respectively, with 9 bases between them. The CDR3 runs 12 residues. In germline, CDR1 is SGHTA, CDR2 FQGNSA. CDR3 sequence: CASSFQGSEQFF. The DNA for the CDR3 is TGTGCCAGCAGCTTTCAGGGGTCTGAGCAGTTCTTC.

In its sample, this clonotype was seen a few times. The chain employs TRBV11-3 and TRBJ2-1; 9 bases are a match to TRBD1. Losses at the gene ends were 2 bases for V and 11 bases for J; bases not matched to a gene: 4. CDR1 and CDR2 (germline): SGHNT, YENEEA. CDR3 length equals 13 residues. The CDR3 is CASSLSGTGKQFF. In DNA form, the CDR3 reads TGTGCCAGCAGCTTATCCGGGACAGGGAAGCAGTTCTTC.

This clonotype was seen ten or more times. The chain links TRBV18 to TRBJ1-2, with a tentative D call TRBD1 (6 bases). The V gene's germline CDR1 is KGHSH and CDR2 LQKENI. CDR3 length: 11 residues. The V gene lost 8 bases and the J gene lost 6 bases, with 10 bases spanning the gap. The CDR3: CASSPGDGYTF. As DNA, the CDR3 is TGTGCCAGCAGCCCAGGGGATGGCTACACCTTC.

V usage is TRBV7-9 and J usage is TRBJ2-7, with TRBD2 as a possible D gene (5 bases). CDR1 is SEHNR, CDR2 FQNEAQ, per germline (reference sequence). The V and J ends lost 9 bases and 3 bases respectively, with 18 bases between them. CDR3 size: 14 residues. The CDR3 nucleotides are TGTGCCAGTGTTAGAGGACTCACGTACTACGAGCAGTACTTC. Protein product: CASVRGLTYYEQYF.

The rearrangement uses TRBV12-3 or TRBV12-4 and TRBJ1-1; 7 positions agree with TRBD1. After removal of 8 bases from V and 4 bases from J, the junction contained 7 bases not matched to a gene. The CDR3 extends over 13 amino acids. The CDR3 coding sequence is TGTGCCAGCCGTGAGGGGGCGGGCACTGAAGCTTTCTTT. Amino acid sequence: CASREGAGTEAFF.

This clonotype was observed at least ten times. The V call is TRBV7-3, the J call TRBJ2-2; TRBD2 is a possible D gene (7 bases). The CDR3 has 15 amino acids. Trimming removed 0 bases at V and 6 bases at J, with 11 bases between. Germline CDR1 and CDR2: SGHTA and FQGTGA. The CDR3 DNA sequence: TGTGCCAGCAGCTTAACGGGGGGGCAACCCGGGGAGCTGTTTTTT. Translation gives CASSLTGGQPGELFF.

This clonotype was recorded a few times. The chain is built from TRBV19 and TRBJ2-2; D remains ambiguous. V was clipped by 3 bases and J by 2 bases, with 7 bases between them. CDR1 and CDR2 (germline): LNHDA, SQIVND (reference sequence). This CDR3 contains 14 residues. The CDR3 DNA reads TGTGCCAGTAGTATCGGGCCCAACACCGGGGAGCTGTTTTTT. Its protein is CASSIGPNTGELFF.

CDR3 DNA: TGTGCCAGCAGCGTAGCTCAGAGGGGCGGCACAGATACGCAGTATTTT. As protein: CASSVAQRGGTDTQYF. The chain carries TRBV9 and TRBJ2-3; either TRBD1 or TRBD2 may supply D (5 bases each). V was shortened by 0 bases and J by 1 base, with 12 bases between the two germline ends. The CDR3 length is 16 residues. The V gene's germline CDR1 is SGDLS and CDR2 YYNGEE.

The J gene is TRBJ2-1, the V gene TRBV7-9; 9 bases align to TRBD1. The CDR3 runs 15 residues. Germline lookup yields CDR1 SEHNR and CDR2 FQNEAQ (reference sequence). J was trimmed by 7 bases and V by 4 bases; bases with no gene match: 8. The CDR3: CASSSGQGGVNEQFF. DNA for the CDR3: TGTGCCAGCAGCTCGGGACAGGGTGGGGTAAATGAGCAGTTCTTC.

This clonotype was counted many times. V usage is TRBV5-1 and J usage is TRBJ2-7; TRBD2 might be the D (5 bases). There are 15 residues in the CDR3. Germline assignment: CDR1 SGHRS and CDR2 YFSETQ. Trimming cost V 3 bases and J 0 bases, with 13 bases left between them. CDR3 residues: CASSSDLLSSYEQYF. Written as DNA, the CDR3 is TGCGCCAGCAGCTCGGACTTGCTTAGCTCCTACGAGCAGTACTTC.